What follows is one T cell receptor (beta chain) and its context. This record belongs to a study of blood T cell repertoires in COVID-19. Across the study: The samples span acute and convalescent COVID-19 from the United States, Italy and Spain. The cDNA or gDNA used as material had been derived from T cells, B-cell-depleted T cells, or PBMCs.

Libraries were prepared by immunoSEQ multiplex PCR; TCRdb keeps only in-frame clonotypes and omits some of them. The data contain about 230,000 clones, roughly 90% of them singletons. Clinical history reported by participants formed the basis on which cohorts were assigned. V was trimmed by 4 bases and J by 4 bases, leaving 9 bases between them. This CDR3 is built from 13 residues. Sample: PBMCs or T cells enriched from blood (not recorded which). This sequence originates from a woman aged 25-40 years with acute COVID-19. This rearrangement joins TRBV12-3 or TRBV12-4 to TRBJ2-3; D gene unclear. The CDR3 loop reads CASSSEYPDTQYF. Here the CDR3 DNA reads TGTGCCAGCAGTTCTGAGTATCCAGATACGCAGTATTTT.